The 12 T cell receptor beta chains below come from one sample, sequenced in a study of shared clonotypes between healthy human individuals. Positively selected for CCR7, the CD45RO-negative cells used as naive CD8 cells excluded terminally differentiated effector memory CD45RA+ cells. This table comes from immunoSEQ multiplex PCR, and its TCRdb copy is limited to in-frame clones, with some not included. This repertoire shows around 2.1 million clones, 85% to 95% found once; its top ten account for around 1.7%. Sequencing was carried out using naive CD8+ T cells from PBMCs. All receptors come from a man aged 18 to 35 in good health. Some clones in this sample may be carry-over from other donors' samples.

This chain links TRBV18 with TRBJ2-7, with 8 bases lining up with TRBD1. Germline V gene lookup returns CDR1 KGHSH and CDR2 LQKENI. With 5 bases clipped from V and 4 bases from J, the junction kept 13 bases outside the gene matches. There are 16 residues in the CDR3. In DNA form, the CDR3 reads TGTGCCAGCTCATCGACAGGACAGGGCCGAATTTACGAGCAGTACTTC. It codes for CASSSTGQGRIYEQYF. The full variable domain, rest sourced from reference TRBV18 and TRBJ2-7, is NAGVMQNPRHLVRRRGQEARLRCSPMKGHSHVYWYRQLPEEGLKFMVYLQKENIIDESGMPKERFSAEFPKEGPSILRIQQVVRGDSAAYFCASSSTGQGRIYEQYFGPGTRLTVT.

The V call is TRBV4-3, the J call TRBJ1-4; 9 nucleotides line up with TRBD1. Trimming took 4 bases from V and 6 from J; bases not matched to a gene: 9. There are 16 residues in the CDR3. CDR1 and CDR2 from the germline V gene are LGHNA and YSLEER. In DNA, the CDR3 is TGCGCCAGCAGCCGCATCTACAGGGGGCAGTATGAAAAACTGTTTTTT. It yields the protein CASSRIYRGQYEKLFF.

The V call is TRBV4-3, the J call TRBJ2-5, with TRBD2 as a possible D gene (7 bases). This CDR3 spans 17 amino acids. V was shortened by 0 bases and J by 1 base, with 15 bases between the two germline ends. Germline V gene data show CDR1 as LGHNA and CDR2 as YSLEER. DNA for the CDR3: TGCGCCAGCAGCCAAGATGGGGGGGCTCGGGTCCAAGAGACCCAGTACTTC. This sequence encodes CASSQDGGARVQETQYF.

This chain uses TRBV12-5 with TRBJ2-1, with a possible D match to TRBD1 (6 bases). The CDR3 has 14 amino acids. Germline lookup yields CDR1 LGHNT and CDR2 FRNRAP. With 3 bases removed from V and 6 bases from J, the gap between germline ends came to 12 bases. CDR3 sequence: CASGFWGLGNEQFF. For the CDR3, the DNA is TGTGCTAGTGGTTTTTGGGGGCTCGGCAATGAGCAGTTCTTC.

Comment on this clone: This sample also contains other DNA sequences that code for the same CDR3. J is TRBJ2-2 and V is TRBV11-3, with TRBD2 matching 10 bases. Germline V gene data show CDR1 as SGHNT and CDR2 as YENEEA. The CDR3 is made up of 16 amino acids. J gave up 1 base and V 5 bases, and 4 bases lay outside the gene matches. The CDR3 protein is CASSPRTSGNTGELFF. CDR3 DNA sequence: TGTGCCAGCAGCCCAAGGACTAGCGGGAACACCGGGGAGCTGTTTTTT.

The chain couples TRBV15 to TRBJ2-7; the D gene could be TRBD1 or TRBD2 (5 bases each). The CDR3 covers 13 residues. Deletions cut 6 bases from V and 3 bases from J, with 12 bases between. In germline, CDR1 is LNHNV, CDR2 YYDKDF (reference sequence). The CDR3 region is CATRSRDHYEQYF. CDR3 DNA sequence: TGTGCCACCAGAAGCCGGGACCACTACGAGCAGTACTTC.

V usage is TRBV5-8 and J usage is TRBJ2-1, with D possibly matching TRBD1 (6 bases). The V end lost 4 bases, the J end lost 5 bases, and 16 bases lay between the germline ends. Germline values: CDR1 SGHTS, CDR2 YDEGEE. CDR3 length: 15 amino acids. The CDR3 here is CASSKTGYLHNEQFF. CDR3 in DNA: TGTGCCAGCAGCAAAACAGGGTATCTCCACAATGAGCAGTTCTTC.

The chain joins TRBV15 to TRBJ1-3; D remains unclear. Between the trimmed V and J ends, which lost 1 base and 1 base, there was a span of 11 bases. CDR3 size: 16 residues. Germline values: CDR1 LNHNV, CDR2 YYDKDF (reference sequence). The CDR3 here is CATSRVASPSGNTIYF. The CDR3 DNA reads TGTGCCACCAGCAGAGTGGCCTCTCCATCTGGAAACACCATATATTTT.

This clone was counted a single time. V usage is TRBV5-6 and J usage is TRBJ2-1; D is unclear. The length of the CDR3 is 17 residues. Trimming took 2 bases from V and 0 from J, leaving 15 bases between them. Germline V gene sequence: CDR1 SGHDT, CDR2 YYEEEE. The CDR3 DNA sequence: TGTGCCAGCAGCTTTGGTATTGGTCGGAGCTCCTACAATGAGCAGTTCTTC. Its translation: CASSFGIGRSSYNEQFF.

This clone appeared once. The rearrangement uses TRBV11-3 and TRBJ2-2; D not certain. CDR1 SGHNT and CDR2 YENEEA come from the germline V gene. The CDR3 length is 14 residues. V lost 4 bases and J lost 6, with 12 bases in between. CDR3 DNA: TGTGCCAGCAGCTCCCGCGGATTTCCCGGGGAGCTGTTTTTT. Translation gives CASSSRGFPGELFF.

The gene calls are TRBV28 and TRBJ2-3; TRBD2 matches at 10 bases. The V segment lost 2 bases and the J segment 5 bases; nucleotides outside the gene matches: 13. Looked up from germline, CDR1 is MDHEN and CDR2 is SYDVKM. The CDR3 has 18 residues. The CDR3 bases are TGTGCCAGCAGTTTACCCCCGATGAAGCGGGAGGGCCGAGATACGCAGTATTTT. This translates into CASSLPPMKREGRDTQYF.

The rearrangement uses TRBV14 and TRBJ2-7; 9 bases agree with TRBD2. Trimming cost V 7 bases and J 3 bases; bases outside gene matches: 10. This CDR3 is built from 15 residues. CDR1 and CDR2 from the germline V gene are SGHDN and FVKESK. The CDR3 reads CASTPRAGGGYEQYF. The CDR3 DNA follows: TGTGCCAGCACCCCCAGAGCGGGAGGCGGCTACGAGCAGTACTTC.